The rows below give T cell receptor beta chains drawn from one sample of a study of cytomegalovirus exposure and HLA in healthy donors. Generated by immunoSEQ multiplex PCR, the TCRdb table keeps only in-frame clones and is missing some. Altogether over 250,000 clones are present, 65% to 90% being singletons, with the ten largest covering less than 1.2%. Sequencing used PBMCs. The receptors stem from a woman younger than 35 in good health and CMV-seronegative. The CDR3 runs from the conserved cysteine through the conserved F or W. Each record gives: V gene, J gene, clone size, D gene, CDR3 protein, CDR3 DNA. A D gene is named only where the DNA matches it firmly. Some rows have no size entry. The others give once, few or many, or a class for an expanded clone.

>TRBV9|TRBJ2-5|-|TRBD2
CASSEIAGAGETQYF
TGTGCCAGCAGCGAGATAGCGGGGGCGGGAGAGACCCAGTACTTC
>TRBV27|TRBJ1-3|-|-
CASSLRGSPGNTIYF
TGTGCCAGCAGCCTCAGGGGCTCCCCGGGAAACACCATATATTTT
>TRBV30|TRBJ1-5|-|-
CAWSVWFQDQPQHF
TGTGCCTGGAGTGTATGGTTTCAGGATCAGCCCCAGCATTTT
>TRBV28|TRBJ2-7|-|TRBD1
CASSSPTGKTAEQYF
TGTGCCAGCAGTTCCCCGACAGGGAAGACGGCCGAGCAGTACTTC
>TRBV5-1|TRBJ1-3|-|TRBD1
CASSSRDSPPGNTIYF
TGCGCCAGCAGCTCCCGGGACAGCCCTCCTGGAAACACCATATATTTT
>TRBV7-9|TRBJ1-1|-|-
CASSLGTATGAFF
TGTGCCAGCAGCTTAGGGACAGCAACTGGAGCTTTCTTT
>TRBV5-1|TRBJ2-5|-|-
CASSLGAPPQETQYF
TGCGCCAGCAGCTTGGGAGCTCCCCCCCAAGAGACCCAGTACTTC
>TRBV14|TRBJ1-3|-|-
CASSTQGISGNTIYF
TGTGCCAGCAGCACCCAGGGGATCTCTGGAAACACCATATATTTT
>TRBV6-1|TRBJ2-7|-|-
CASSSDSRPAEQYF
TGTGCCAGCAGTTCGGACAGCCGACCGGCCGAGCAGTACTTC
>TRBV27|TRBJ1-2|few|-
CASSSQGGFYGYTF
TGTGCCAGCAGTTCTCAAGGGGGATTCTATGGCTACACCTTC
>TRBV7-2|TRBJ2-3|-|-
CASSLGFAETDTQYF
TGTGCCAGCAGCTTAGGGTTTGCAGAAACAGATACGCAGTATTTT
>TRBV5-1|TRBJ2-7|-|TRBD2
CASSLLAGGSPGEQYF
TGCGCCAGCAGCTTGCTAGCGGGGGGCTCCCCGGGCGAGCAGTACTTC
>TRBV2|TRBJ1-2|-|TRBD1
CASRRDSPNYGYTF
TGTGCCAGCAGACGGGACAGCCCTAACTATGGCTACACCTTC
>TRBV5-6|TRBJ2-7|-|TRBD1
CASSSRQGSYEQYF
TGTGCCAGCAGCTCCCGACAGGGGTCCTACGAGCAGTACTTC
>TRBV5-1|TRBJ2-5|-|-
CASSLVGRGGETQYF
TGCGCCAGCAGCTTGGTTGGACGCGGCGGGGAGACCCAGTACTTC
>TRBV30|TRBJ1-2|-|TRBD1
CAWSDPGQGAQGYTF
TGTGCCTGGAGTGACCCGGGACAGGGGGCGCAGGGCTACACCTTC
>TRBV5-1|TRBJ2-7|-|TRBD2
CASTRGTSGYEQYF
TGCGCCAGCACGCGGGGGACTAGCGGGTACGAGCAGTACTTC
>TRBV9|TRBJ2-2|-|TRBD2
CASSGQRGPYTGELFF
TGTGCCAGCAGCGGACAGCGGGGGCCCTACACCGGGGAGCTGTTTTTT
>TRBV7-9|TRBJ2-7|-|TRBD2
CASSPTSGRVYEQYF
TGTGCCAGCAGCCCGACTAGCGGGAGGGTCTACGAGCAGTACTTC
>TRBV9|TRBJ1-3|many|TRBD1
CASSVGGQGRNTIYF
TGTGCCAGCAGCGTAGGGGGACAGGGGAGAAACACCATATATTTT
>TRBV4-3|TRBJ2-5|-|-
CASSQESGISGETQYF
TGCGCCAGCAGCCAAGAGTCCGGGATTTCTGGGGAGACCCAGTACTTC
>TRBV7-6|TRBJ2-2|-|-
CASSLAGLTGELFF
TGTGCCAGCAGCTTAGCGGGGCTCACCGGGGAGCTGTTTTTT
>TRBV6-1|TRBJ2-1|-|TRBD1
CASSDSRQGANNEQFF
TGTGCCAGCAGTGATTCGAGACAGGGGGCCAACAATGAGCAGTTCTTC
>TRBV9|TRBJ2-3|-|TRBD2
CASNERGAHPSTDTQYF
TGTGCCAGCAATGAGCGGGGGGCCCACCCTAGCACAGATACGCAGTATTTT
>TRBV9|TRBJ2-7|-|-
CASSAGRSEQYF
TGTGCCAGCAGCGCGGGAAGAAGCGAGCAGTACTTC
>TRBV6-5|TRBJ1-2|few|TRBD1
CASSPARTGVPGYTF
TGTGCCAGCAGTCCGGCCCGGACAGGGGTCCCCGGCTACACCTTC
>TRBV7-3|TRBJ1-1|-|-
CASSPSGAEAFF
TGTGCCAGCAGCCCCAGCGGCGCTGAAGCTTTCTTT